This T cell receptor beta chain was profiled in a study of T cell repertoires in cytomegalovirus infection. TCRdb processed the reads anew with MiXCR; each CDR3 protein has one entry. Seen here are 150,000 to 200,000 distinct CDR3 sequences, about an eighth observed once, and the top ten hold 25% to 30%. This clonotype came up many times. Material for sequencing was PBMCs. The sequence came from a human donor in good health (CMV status not recorded). Some clones in this sample may be carry-over from other donors' samples.

The CDR3 DNA follows: TGTGCCAGCAGTCCCGCGGTCCGACTAGCGGGAGGCCCGGAGTACTTC. This gives the protein CASSPAVRLAGGPEYF. This chain connects TRBV7-2 to TRBJ2-7, with 13 bases fitting TRBD2. The CDR3 runs to 16 residues. In germline, CDR1 is SGHTA, CDR2 FQGNSA. With 6 bases clipped from V and 11 bases from J, the junction kept 16 bases outside the gene matches.